These 18 T cell receptor beta chains were sequenced from one sample in a study of T-cell memory formation after mild COVID-19. TCRdb called the 5' RACE reads again in MiXCR, with one record for every CDR3 protein. The data hold about 350,000 distinct CDR3 sequences, with 20% observed a single time. The source material was PBMCs or a T cell subset sorted from them (not recorded which). The receptors shown here come from a man younger than 35 who had mild COVID-19 (a few samples of this study predate the infection). Cell type and time point are not known.

V usage is TRBV7-3 and J usage is TRBJ2-1, with D unresolved. V dropped 5 bases and J dropped 5 bases, with 7 bases sitting between them. The CDR3 covers 12 residues. The germline CDR1 and CDR2 sequences are SGHTA and FQGTGA. The CDR3 DNA reads TGTGCCAGCAGCACAGAAAACAATGAGCAGTTCTTC. Amino acid sequence: CASSTENNEQFF.

This chain's CDR3 is CASSDRGVAGELFF. CDR3 coding DNA: TGTGCCAGCAGCGACAGGGGAGTCGCCGGGGAGCTGTTTTTT. The rearrangement joins TRBV2 to TRBJ2-2; 8 nucleotides agree with TRBD1. Trimming removed 6 bases from V and 6 bases from J; junction bases left unmatched: 6. The length of the CDR3 is 14 residues. Germline-derived CDR1 and CDR2 are SNHLY and FYNNEI.

This clonotype has only a few counts. The chain links TRBV5-6 to TRBJ2-1; 7 bases match TRBD2. This CDR3 spans 15 amino acids. The germline CDR1 and CDR2 sequences are SGHDT and YYEEEE. The ends lost 3 bases at V and 7 bases at J; junction bases unmatched: 10. The DNA for the CDR3 is TGTGCCAGCAGCTACAGGTGGCGGGGGAGGAATGAGCAGTTCTTC. Translation: CASSYRWRGRNEQFF.

This clonotype was counted ten times or more. The rearrangement joins TRBV2 to TRBJ1-2; 8 nucleotides line up with TRBD1. The CDR3 length is 12 residues. Trimming removed 6 bases from V and 6 bases from J; junction bases left unmatched: 3. Looked up from germline, CDR1 is SNHLY and CDR2 is FYNNEI. CDR3 coding DNA: TGTGCCAGCAGGGGGACAGGTGATGGCTACACCTTC. Its translation is CASRGTGDGYTF.

This clonotype appeared a few times. This rearrangement joins TRBV19 to TRBJ2-1; D may be TRBD2 (5 bases). Germline CDR1 and CDR2: LNHDA and SQIVND (reference sequence). The germline V and J ends were trimmed by 7 bases and 4 bases, with 17 bases remaining between them. The CDR3 covers 15 residues. The CDR3 protein is CASTPRGMGYNEQFF. DNA of the CDR3: TGTGCCAGTACCCCCCGGGGAATGGGGTACAATGAGCAGTTCTTC.

This chain joins TRBV12-3 or TRBV12-4 and TRBJ1-2; maybe TRBD1 (6 bases). CDR3 length: 10 amino acids. CDR3 amino acids: CAVRGDGYTF. The CDR3 DNA sequence: TGTGCTGTGAGGGGGGACGGCTACACCTTC.

This clonotype occurred a few times. The V and J genes are TRBV11-1 and TRBJ2-2; 8 bases fit TRBD1. Germline V gene lookup returns CDR1 SGHAT and CDR2 FQDESV (reference sequence). The J segment lost 7 bases and the V segment lost 5 bases, leaving 9 bases of the junction unmatched. The CDR3 is made up of 15 amino acids. In nucleotides, the CDR3 is TGTGCCAGCAGCACCCAGACAGGGGTTGGCGGGGAGCTGTTTTTT. This translates into CASSTQTGVGGELFF. Full variable domain (outside the CDR3, taken from reference TRBV11-1 and TRBJ2-2): EAEVAQSPRYKITEKSQAVAFWCDPISGHATLYWYRQILGQGPELLVQFQDESVVDDSQLPKDRFSAERLKGVDSTLKIQPAELGDSAMYLCASSTQTGVGGELFFGEGSRLTVL.

The chain links TRBV5-1 to TRBJ1-1; D remains unclear. This CDR3 comprises 13 residues. The germline V gene encodes CDR1 SGHRS and CDR2 YFSETQ. Trimming took 0 bases from V and 3 from J, leaving 6 bases between them. The CDR3 sequence is CASSLEMDTEAFF. The CDR3 nucleotides read TGCGCCAGCAGCTTGGAGATGGACACTGAAGCTTTCTTT.

CDR3 amino acids: CASSPMLANSPLHF. The CDR3 bases are TGTGCCAGCAGTCCCATGCTGGCTAATTCACCCCTCCACTTT. The chain combines TRBV7-2 with TRBJ1-6; no clear D gene. Germline loops: CDR1 SGHTA, CDR2 FQGNSA. The CDR3 loop spans 14 amino acids. V lost 6 bases and J 6 bases, leaving 12 bases between the germline ends.

This sequence joins TRBV7-8 and TRBJ1-2, with D possibly being TRBD1 (6 bases). The length of the CDR3 is 14 residues. The germline V and J ends were trimmed by 2 bases and 2 bases, with 9 bases remaining between them. CDR1 is SGHVS and CDR2 is FQNEAQ in the germline V gene. The CDR3 reads CASSLRGENYGYTF. The DNA of the CDR3 is TGTGCCAGCAGCTTAAGGGGGGAGAACTATGGCTACACCTTC.

The V gene is TRBV27, the J gene TRBJ1-5, with D possibly matching TRBD1 (5 bases). Germline loops: CDR1 MNHEY, CDR2 SMNVEV (reference sequence). This CDR3 contains 13 residues. Trimming took 5 bases from V and 9 from J, leaving 14 bases between them. The chain's CDR3 is CASSGRQGRPQHF. The CDR3, as DNA: TGTGCCAGCAGTGGCCGCCAGGGCCGGCCCCAGCATTTT.

CDR3 sequence reads: CASSLSRASNQPQHF. The CDR3 DNA follows: TGTGCCAGCAGTCTGTCCAGGGCTAGCAATCAGCCCCAGCATTTT. The rearrangement uses TRBV12-3 or TRBV12-4 and TRBJ1-5; possible D gene TRBD1, 5 bases. With 5 bases removed from V and 0 bases from J, the gap between germline ends came to 11 bases. There are 15 residues in the CDR3.

The rearrangement uses TRBV12-3 or TRBV12-4 and TRBJ1-4; 7 bases match TRBD1. The trim removed 5 bases at V and 0 bases at J, leaving 12 bases unmatched. The CDR3 is made up of 18 amino acids. The CDR3 DNA sequence: TGTGCCAGCAGTGGGGGGTGGGACAGTCAAACAACTAATGAAAAACTGTTTTTT. Translated: CASSGGWDSQTTNEKLFF.

V and J are TRBV12-3 or TRBV12-4 and TRBJ2-3; D is uncertain. This CDR3 is 12 amino acids long. Trimming removed 3 bases from V and 5 bases from J, with 6 bases in between. CDR3 coding DNA: TGTGCCAGCAGTTTTTGGCGAGATACGCAGTATTTT. This encodes CASSFWRDTQYF.

This clonotype was seen only a few times. The rearrangement links TRBV10-3 to TRBJ1-5; a possible D gene is TRBD1 (6 bases). This CDR3 has 13 residues. The V gene's germline CDR1 is ENHRY and CDR2 SYGVKD. Trimming removed 6 bases at V and 4 bases at J, with 10 bases between. CDR3 DNA sequence: TGTGCCATCAGCGGGGGGCAGAATCAGCCCCAGCATTTT. As protein: CAISGGQNQPQHF.

The rearrangement joins TRBV28 to TRBJ2-5; 10 nucleotides agree with TRBD2. The CDR3 length is 14 residues. CDR1 and CDR2 (germline): MDHEN, SYDVKM. With V trimmed by 3 bases and J by 6 bases, 4 bases remained unmatched. The CDR3 region has the DNA TGTGCCAGCAGTTTTCTAGCGGGGGAACAGACCCAGTACTTC. Translated, it gives CASSFLAGEQTQYF.

This clonotype turned up a few times. The V call is TRBV27, the J call TRBJ2-7; D possibly matches TRBD1 or TRBD2 (5 bases each). The CDR3 covers 14 residues. The germline gives CDR1 MNHEY, CDR2 SMNVEV (reference sequence). V lost 3 bases to trimming and J lost 2 bases, with 11 bases between them. CDR3 region: CASSLGRATYEQYF. Here the CDR3 DNA reads TGTGCCAGCAGTTTGGGGCGGGCCACCTACGAGCAGTACTTC.

This sequence joins TRBV19 and TRBJ1-6; possible D gene TRBD1, 5 bases. This CDR3 spans 12 amino acids. The germline V gene has CDR1 LNHDA and CDR2 SQIVND (reference sequence). V shed 10 bases and J shed 5 bases, with 9 bases lying between them. The CDR3 region has the DNA TGTGCCACTGGGACGGATAATTCACCCCTCCACTTT. This translates into CATGTDNSPLHF.